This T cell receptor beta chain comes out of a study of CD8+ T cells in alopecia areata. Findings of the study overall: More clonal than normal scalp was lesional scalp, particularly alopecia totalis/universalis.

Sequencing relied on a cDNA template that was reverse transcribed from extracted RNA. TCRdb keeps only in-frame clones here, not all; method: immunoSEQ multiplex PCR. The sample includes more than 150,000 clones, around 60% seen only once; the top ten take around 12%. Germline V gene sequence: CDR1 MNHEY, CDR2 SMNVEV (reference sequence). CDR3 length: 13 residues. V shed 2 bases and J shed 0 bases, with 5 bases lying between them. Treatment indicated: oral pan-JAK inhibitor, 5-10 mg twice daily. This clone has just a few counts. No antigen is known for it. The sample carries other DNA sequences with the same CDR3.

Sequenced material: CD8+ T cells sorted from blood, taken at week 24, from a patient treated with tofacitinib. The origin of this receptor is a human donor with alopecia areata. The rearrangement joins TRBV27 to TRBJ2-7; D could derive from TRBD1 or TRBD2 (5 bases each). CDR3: CASSLGGSYEQYF. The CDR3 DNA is TGTGCCAGCAGTTTAGGGGGCTCCTACGAGCAGTACTTC.